This T cell receptor beta chain was recovered during a study of blood T cell repertoires in COVID-19. The wider study: Samples came from the United States, Italy and Spain, spanning acute and convalescent COVID-19. Sources were T cells, B-cell-depleted T cells, or PBMCs; the material itself was cDNA or gDNA.

Trimming stripped 4 bases from V and 7 bases from J, with 8 bases between. Germline V CDR1 and CDR2: SGHRS, YFSETQ. This CDR3 is 11 amino acids long. The authors' processing: Reference gene primer amplification gave nucleated cell count estimates. Profiled with immunoSEQ multiplex PCR; TCRdb holds only in-frame clones, not every one. V, J and clone size are taken as reported in that table, and D and trimming were inferred from the DNA itself. Of around 250,000 clones in the sample, about 82% were seen once. The chain has TRBV5-1 and TRBJ1-1; D might be TRBD1 (5 bases). This clonotype was sampled from a man older than 75 with acute or convalescent COVID-19. Sequenced material: peripheral blood. DNA for the CDR3: TGCGCCAGCAGCGTCGGGGGTGAAGCTTTCTTT. This sequence encodes CASSVGGEAFF.